This T cell receptor (beta chain) was identified during a study of blood T cell repertoires in COVID-19. About the research overall: The United States, Italy and Spain supplied acute and convalescent COVID-19 samples.

Libraries were prepared by immunoSEQ multiplex PCR; TCRdb keeps only in-frame clonotypes and omits some of them. The sample has roughly 120,000 clones; 60% to 80% are singletons. CDR1 and CDR2 (germline): LNHDA, SQIVND (reference sequence). V lost 0 bases to trimming and J lost 3 bases; unmatched junction nucleotides: 10. The CDR3 is made up of 18 amino acids. The receptor comes from an elderly man with COVID-19, enrolled during active disease. Sequenced material: peripheral blood. This chain joins TRBV19 and TRBJ2-3, with 9 bases identical to TRBD2. The CDR3 region is CASSIEAPSGTRTDTQYF. In DNA, the CDR3 is TGTGCCAGTAGTATAGAGGCCCCTAGCGGGACCAGAACAGATACGCAGTATTTT.